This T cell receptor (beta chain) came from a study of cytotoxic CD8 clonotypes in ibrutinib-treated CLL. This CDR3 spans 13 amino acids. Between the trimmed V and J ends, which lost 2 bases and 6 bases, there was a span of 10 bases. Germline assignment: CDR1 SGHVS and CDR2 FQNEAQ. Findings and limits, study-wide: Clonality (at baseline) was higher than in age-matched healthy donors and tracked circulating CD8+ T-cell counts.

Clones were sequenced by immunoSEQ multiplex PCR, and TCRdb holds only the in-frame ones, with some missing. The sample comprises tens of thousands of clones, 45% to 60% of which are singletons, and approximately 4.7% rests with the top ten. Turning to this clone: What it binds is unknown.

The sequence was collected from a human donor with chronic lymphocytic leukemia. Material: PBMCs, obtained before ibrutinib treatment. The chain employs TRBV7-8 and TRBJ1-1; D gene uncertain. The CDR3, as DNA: TGTGCCAGCAGCTTATTAAGGGAATCTGAAGCTTTCTTT. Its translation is CASSLLRESEAFF.